Each of the 13 T cell receptor beta chains below was sequenced from the same sample in a study of blood T cell repertoires in COVID-19. Assay used: immunoSEQ multiplex PCR; TCRdb lists only in-frame clones, some missing. Here the sample spans roughly 200,000 clones, 75% to 90% being singletons. The sequenced sample was PBMCs or T cells enriched from blood (not recorded which). These receptors all stem from a man aged 40-49 years who had recovered from COVID-19.

The J gene is TRBJ2-3, the V gene TRBV28; 8 nucleotides line up with TRBD2. Germline V CDR1 and CDR2: MDHEN, SYDVKM. Unmatched junction bases numbered 9, after V lost 5 bases and J lost 2 bases. The CDR3 extends over 16 amino acids. The CDR3 region is CASSPRLAGHTDTQYF. As DNA, the CDR3 is TGTGCCAGCAGTCCCCGCCTAGCGGGCCACACAGATACGCAGTATTTT.

This clone has a handful of counts. The chain has TRBV2 and TRBJ1-5; 7 bases are a match to TRBD1. Germline V gives CDR1 SNHLY, CDR2 FYNNEI. This CDR3 has 14 residues. Unmatched junction bases numbered 7, after V lost 7 bases and J lost 4 bases. CDR3 nucleotide sequence: TGTGCCAGCAATTGGGGGACAGATAATCAGCCCCAGCATTTT. As protein: CASNWGTDNQPQHF.

V and J are TRBV12-3 or TRBV12-4 and TRBJ2-5; D not certain. Trimming pared 6 bases from V and 3 bases from J, leaving 11 bases between. CDR3 length: 13 residues. The CDR3 here is CASSVPPEETQYF. The CDR3 DNA sequence: TGTGCCAGCAGCGTCCCCCCTGAAGAGACCCAGTACTTC.

The chain carries TRBV6-5 and TRBJ1-4; D not resolved. Germline V gene lookup returns CDR1 MNHEY and CDR2 SVGAGI. The germline V and J ends were trimmed by 0 bases and 8 bases, with 4 bases remaining between them. The CDR3 consists of 12 residues. The CDR3 nucleotides read TGTGCCAGCAGTTACTCGGGCGAAAAACTGTTTTTT. Translating gives CASSYSGEKLFF.

This chain joins TRBV11-2 and TRBJ2-1, with 9 bases identical to TRBD1. Germline loops: CDR1 SGHAT, CDR2 FQNNGV. The length of the CDR3 is 16 residues. The trim removed 4 bases at V and 7 bases at J, leaving 11 bases unmatched. For the CDR3, the DNA is TGTGCCAGCAGCTCAACTACAGGGGGCCTTCGAAATGAGCAGTTCTTC. Translated: CASSSTTGGLRNEQFF.

This clone has ten or more counts. The chain links TRBV2 to TRBJ2-5; D unresolved. The germline V gene encodes CDR1 SNHLY and CDR2 FYNNEI. The length of the CDR3 is 13 residues. The V and J ends lost 3 bases and 5 bases respectively, with 10 bases between them. DNA of the CDR3: TGTGCCAGCAGTGACATCGCCGGGGAGACCCAGTACTTC. Translation gives CASSDIAGETQYF.

Regarding this clone: The junction departs from germline at one end; a sequencing error may be responsible. V is TRBV18 and J is TRBJ1-1; no definite D call. The CDR3 runs 13 residues. Germline V lookup: CDR1 KGHSH, CDR2 LQKENI. CDR3 DNA: TGTGCCAGCTCACCACATGCGAACGCTGAAGCTTTCTTT. Translation: CASSPHANAEAFF. The variable domain in full, completed from reference TRBV18 and TRBJ1-1, reads NAGVMQNPRHLVRRRGQEARLRCSPMKGHSHVYWYRQLPEEGLKFMVYLQKENIIDESGMPKERFSAEFPKEGPSILRIQQVVRGDSAAYFCASSPHANAEAFFGQGTRLTVV.

The V gene is TRBV6-4, the J gene TRBJ1-6, with 8 bases lining up with TRBD1. After removal of 3 bases from V and 9 bases from J, the junction contained 4 bases not matched to a gene. This CDR3 contains 14 residues. The V gene's germline CDR1 is MRHNA and CDR2 SNTAGT. The CDR3 sequence: CASSETGAFSPLHF. The CDR3 DNA reads TGTGCCAGCAGTGAGACAGGGGCTTTTTCACCCCTCCACTTT.

This clone was observed once. The rearrangement joins TRBV7-2 to TRBJ2-1, with 12 nucleotides matching TRBD2. Germline CDR1 and CDR2: SGHTA and FQGNSA. The CDR3 totals 18 residues. J was trimmed by 2 bases and V by 0 bases; bases with no gene match: 5. The CDR3 region is CASSLARWTSGTYNEQFF. The CDR3 DNA reads as TGTGCCAGCAGCTTAGCGCGTTGGACTAGCGGGACCTACAATGAGCAGTTCTTC.

The chain links TRBV19 to TRBJ2-6, with TRBD1 identical over 8 bases. The length of the CDR3 is 16 residues. CDR1 and CDR2 (germline): LNHDA, SQIVND (reference sequence). V trimming: 7 bases; J trimming: 0 bases; junction bases outside the gene matches: 5. For the CDR3, the DNA is TGTGCCAGTAAGGACAGGGAATTCTCTGGGGCCAACGTCCTGACTTTC. This translates into CASKDREFSGANVLTF. The whole variable domain, filled in from reference TRBV19 and TRBJ2-6, reads DGGITQSPKYLFRKEGQNVTLSCEQNLNHDAMYWYRQDPGQGLRLIYYSQIVNDFQKGDIAEGYSVSREKKESFPLTVTSAQKNPTAFYLCASKDREFSGANVLTFGAGSRLTVL.

The chain is built from TRBV19 and TRBJ1-5; 9 nucleotides align to TRBD1. Germline trimming cut 5 bases from V and 6 bases from J; bases unmatched to any gene: 5. The CDR3 contains 14 residues. Germline V gene lookup returns CDR1 LNHDA and CDR2 SQIVND (reference sequence). The CDR3 region is CASSDRGIFQPQHF. CDR3 sequence (DNA): TGTGCCAGTAGTGACAGGGGGATTTTTCAGCCCCAGCATTTT.

The chain joins TRBV19 to TRBJ1-2; 8 bases map to TRBD1. V gave up 4 bases and J gave up 8 bases; unmatched junction bases: 9. CDR1 is LNHDA and CDR2 is SQIVND in the germline V gene (reference sequence). This CDR3 is 14 amino acids long. The CDR3 DNA is TGTGCCAGTAGTACCAGAGGACAGGGAAGCGGCTACACCTTC. It specifies CASSTRGQGSGYTF.

This clone was detected only once. In DNA form, the CDR3 reads TGTGCCAGCAGCGTACACGGGGGTAATTCACCCCTCCACTTT. It translates to CASSVHGGNSPLHF. The genes are TRBV9 and TRBJ1-6; a possible D gene is TRBD1 (5 bases). In germline, CDR1 is SGDLS, CDR2 YYNGEE. The V and J ends lost 1 base and 6 bases respectively, with 8 bases between them. There are 14 residues in the CDR3.